This T cell receptor beta chain was found in a study of blood T cell repertoires in COVID-19 (TCRdb year 2020). General notes on the study: Collaborator samples came from the United States, Italy and Spain and covered acute and convalescent phases of COVID-19. Deeply sampled blood TCRbeta repertoires from subjects exposed to, actively infected with, or recovered from COVID-19 were included in the dataset. The prospective study material was composed of cDNA or gDNA derived from T cells, B-cell-depleted T cells, or PBMCs. Samples were obtained from the ongoing ImmuneRACE study (first 160 participants) and from over 1,000 subjects provided by 6 global collaborators. Where HLA class I and class II types were available, the types were taken from metadata supplied by the sample provider, not from assay-based typing. A de-identified subject ID, COVID-19 status, age in years and sex were almost always included in the sample metadata. The repertoires were released in a freely available public database meant as a resource for research on the immune response to SARS-CoV-2.

As for this clone: The antigen this receptor binds is unknown. One base away there is no much larger clone; base qualities are not given.

Each collaborating institution followed its own protocols to collect whole blood in K2EDTA tubes. For TCRbeta analysis, collaborators shipped samples in one of three forms: frozen whole blood, isolated PBMCs, or DNA extracted from either of those sample types. After removal of 3 bases from V and 5 bases from J, the junction retains 7 bases not matched to a gene. The CDR3 numbers 16 residues from cysteine through phenylalanine. The retained sequence is limited to the CDR3, 48 bases, with the frame set at the first base. Per the germline V gene, ENHRY is the CDR1 and SYGVKD is the CDR2. The paper as a whole reports these results and caveats: The amount of clinical and demographic metadata varied by source and participant and was provided uncurated.

TCRbeta CDR3 regions were amplified from genomic DNA using the immunoSEQ Assay, a bias-controlled multiplex PCR. The original pipeline was this. The number of nucleated cells in each sample was estimated from the amplification of reference gene primers within the assay. To quantify the absolute abundance of each unique TCRbeta CDR3 rearrangement, sequence reads were collapsed and filtered. Productive Simpson clonality was computed per sample as the square root of Simpson's diversity index over productive rearrangements. In its TCRdb copy, this immuneACCESS table keeps in-frame sequences only and misses some clones. Where compared with another copy, unresolved V genes explain less than half of these, and the others have no known cause. V and J calls and clone size are as listed in that table; D and trimming were resolved from the DNA. This sample lists about 210,000 clones; 89% were detected once. Of the sample, about 5% falls within the top ten clones.

Rearrangement joined TRBV10-3 to TRBJ1-5, and 10 bases in between align with TRBD1. Sequenced material: peripheral blood. The source of this sequence is a woman between 40 and 50 years old with acute or convalescent COVID-19. The nucleotide sequence reads TGTGCCATCAGTGACTCGACAGGGGGCCGGTATCAGCCCCAGCATTTT. Translation gives CAISDSTGGRYQPQHF.